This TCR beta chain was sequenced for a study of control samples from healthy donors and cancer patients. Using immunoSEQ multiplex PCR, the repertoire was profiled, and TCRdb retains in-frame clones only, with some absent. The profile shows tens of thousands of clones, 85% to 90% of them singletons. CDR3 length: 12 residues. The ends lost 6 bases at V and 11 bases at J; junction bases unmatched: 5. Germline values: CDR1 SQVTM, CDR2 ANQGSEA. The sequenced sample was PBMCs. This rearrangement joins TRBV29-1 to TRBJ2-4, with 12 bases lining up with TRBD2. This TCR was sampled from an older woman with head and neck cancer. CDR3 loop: CSVGTSGQVQYF. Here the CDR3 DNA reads TGCAGCGTGGGGACTAGCGGGCAAGTTCAGTACTTC.